This section outlines one T cell receptor beta chain sequence together with its context. The data were obtained in a study of T cells in Graves' hyperthyroidism and ophthalmopathy. The TCR beta CDR3 regions underwent amplification using RNA transcripts as the source. Primed by the HTBI set, a first-round RT-PCR was run on the TCR CDR3. In TCRdb, the multiplex PCR reads were re-called with MiXCR into one record per CDR3 protein. The table lists some 440,000 distinct CDR3 sequences, around 14% of them singletons, with 7.5% to 9% in the top ten. CDR1 SGDLS and CDR2 YYNGEE come from the germline V gene. The CDR3 consists of 13 residues. The V gene end was trimmed by 4 bases and the J gene end by 8 bases; junction bases not matched to a gene: 6.

Source material: blood. The clonotype comes from a woman aged 18-29 years with Graves' hyperthyroidism. V and J are TRBV9 and TRBJ2-1; TRBD2 aligns across 7 bases. In nucleotides, the CDR3 is TGTGCCAGCAGCTCAGGACTAGGTGATGAGCAGTTCTTC. Protein product: CASSSGLGDEQFF.